Sequencing of this T cell receptor (beta chain) was carried out in a study of blood T cells in healthy people across ages (dated by TCRdb to 2015 to 2017). About the full investigation: In model experiments, roughly one uniquely barcoded TCR beta cDNA molecule per two T cells was captured by template switching. The study measured age-related changes in TCR beta repertoire diversity using deep sequencing normalized with unique cDNA molecular identifiers. For two donors (one aged 18 to 30 and one aged 80 or older), the study analyzed two additional independent replicas of 1 million unique cDNA reads from the same blood draw. The donors were split into four age groups: young (average 16 years), middle-aged (roughly 39), aged (62) and long-lived (roughly 88). Donors of different ages were randomly distributed across sequencing lanes to avoid experimental bias. The study at large found these results: As age increased, observed TCR beta diversity per million T cells dropped in a roughly linear way, and a significant reduction was already evident by age 40. Bulk unsorted PBMC profiling prevented conclusive comparison of naive and antigen-experienced compartments. Estimates of total diversity from one million sequenced T cells were regarded as lower bounds and underestimates. Compared with the aged group, the long-lived group had more naive CD4+ T cells, fewer expanded clones and increased TCR diversity, a pattern suggesting age selection. There was a strong correlation between observed TCR beta diversity and the percentage of naive T cells measured by flow cytometry. Because donor CMV infection status was unknown, age-related changes in expanded clonotypes were potentially confounded.

The CDR3 has 16 amino acids, counting the end cysteine and phenylalanine. Of the read, only the CDR3 DNA is kept; its 48 bases are in frame from base 1. The CDR1 and CDR2 encoded by the germline V gene are SGHDT and YYEEEE. Cut back by 1 base and 3 bases, the V and J ends lie 16 bases apart. The roughly 37 donors, aged 6 to 90 years, were systemically healthy Caucasian individuals from Russia. Ten milliliters of peripheral blood were drawn from each donor into EDTA-treated Vacutainer tubes. Ficoll-Paque density-gradient centrifugation was used to isolate PBMCs, with at least 6.5 million per sample. Total RNA was extracted from PBMCs with Trizol reagent, with at least 5.5 micrograms obtained per sample. The percentages of naive CD45RAhigh/CD27high T cells were determined by flow cytometry on a PBMC aliquot from every donor. This clonotype was observed once. The antigen it binds to is not known. The input lacks base qualities; no much larger clone sits a single base away. One read alone lends weak support.

Library creation used 5' RACE. Sequenced on an Illumina HiSeq 2500. The second PCR ran for about 6 to 12 cycles and used a J-beta primer mix along with a sample-barcoded 5' primer. Each TCR beta cDNA molecule received a unique molecular identifier from a template-switch 5' adaptor carrying 12 random nucleotides. Each sample yielded at least 3 million CDR3-containing paired-end reads. First-strand cDNA was synthesized from all RNA with the Mint cDNA synthesis kit, primed by a TRBC-specific oligonucleotide. Following uracil-DNA glycosylase treatment, a first 18-cycle PCR with universal primers M1SS and BC2_uni_R was performed on all cDNA. The study's own analysis went as follows. Each sample was normalized by randomly selecting 1 million high-quality reads, each carrying a distinct molecular identifier. Reads with shared molecular identifiers were discarded instead of being binned into consensus sequences. MiTCR, set to a Q25 quality threshold and the strictest error-elimination algorithm, was used for CDR3 identification, clonotype clustering and error correction. A nonparametric unseen species model with Euler transformation was used to estimate lower-bound total TCR beta diversity. The public reads were reprocessed in TCRdb via fastp at Q25 and MiXCR, keeping in-frame beta chains. Entries that share a CDR3 protein sequence are merged under the most common genes and DNA. TCRdb's processing, not the authors', yielded these V and J calls. The sample records approximately 690,000 distinct CDR3 sequences, 58% of which are singletons. The top ten hold 30% to 40% of the sample.

The chain was built from TRBV5-6 and TRBJ1-2; TRBD1 is perhaps the D gene, given 6 matching bases. Specimen: blood. The TCR comes from a man aged 60-69 years in good health. The CDR3 corresponds to CASSLRVRRGYYGYTF. The DNA sequence is TGTGCCAGCAGCTTGAGGGTCCGCAGGGGTTACTATGGCTACACCTTC.